This passage covers 32 T cell receptor beta chains from one sample sequenced in a study of blood T cell repertoires in COVID-19. The table came from immunoSEQ multiplex PCR; TCRdb's copy has only in-frame clones and leaves some out. Here the sample spans 400,000 or so clones, around 89% being singletons. The sequenced sample was PBMCs or T cells enriched from blood (not recorded which). These receptors all stem from a man aged 25 to 40 who had recovered from COVID-19.

The rearrangement links TRBV15 to TRBJ1-3, with TRBD1 as a possible D gene (6 bases). CDR3 length equals 15 residues. Trimming left V 3 bases short and J 0 bases short, with 9 bases between. Per germline, CDR1 LNHNV and CDR2 YYDKDF (reference sequence). The CDR3 is CATSSDRISGNTIYF. As DNA, the CDR3 is TGTGCCACCAGCAGCGACAGGATCTCTGGAAACACCATATATTTT.

This clone has a single count. The V and J genes are TRBV28 and TRBJ1-5; D is perhaps TRBD1 (6 bases). V lost 10 bases and J 3 bases, leaving 10 bases between the germline ends. In germline, CDR1 is MDHEN, CDR2 SYDVKM. The CDR3 has 12 amino acids. This CDR3 reads CATTGNNQPQHF. The DNA for the CDR3 is TGTGCCACCACAGGGAACAATCAGCCCCAGCATTTT.

This chain connects TRBV19 to TRBJ2-7, with 12 bases lining up with TRBD2. Germline CDR1 reads LNHDA; CDR2 reads SQIVND (reference sequence). CDR3 length: 16 residues. Unmatched junction bases numbered 9, after V lost 6 bases and J lost 3 bases. The CDR3 region has the DNA TGTGCCAGTAGCCGACTAGCGGGAGCCCCCCTCTACGAGCAGTACTTC. Protein product: CASSRLAGAPLYEQYF.

This rearrangement joins TRBV19 to TRBJ2-5, with 9 bases fitting TRBD1. CDR1 is LNHDA and CDR2 is SQIVND in the germline V gene (reference sequence). The CDR3 has 15 residues. The V gene end was trimmed by 6 bases and the J gene end by 2 bases; junction bases not matched to a gene: 7. The CDR3 reads CASRRTGDGQETQYF. The CDR3 DNA follows: TGTGCCAGTAGAAGGACAGGGGATGGGCAAGAGACCCAGTACTTC.

CDR3 DNA sequence: TGTGCTAGTGGTTTGACTTGGGACAGGGGAAATCAAGAGACCCAGTACTTC. It codes for CASGLTWDRGNQETQYF. The chain joins TRBV12-5 to TRBJ2-5; 10 nucleotides agree with TRBD1. The CDR3 is made up of 17 amino acids. Trimming cost V 2 bases and J 2 bases; bases outside gene matches: 8. CDR1 LGHNT and CDR2 FRNRAP come from the germline V gene.

The J gene is TRBJ1-5, the V gene TRBV6-5; D possibly corresponds to TRBD1 (6 bases). The CDR3 consists of 13 residues. Trimming took 4 bases from V and 9 from J, leaving 13 bases between them. CDR1 MNHEY and CDR2 SVGAGI come from the germline V gene. CDR3: CASSLQGLGPQHF. The CDR3, as DNA: TGTGCCAGCAGTTTACAGGGTTTAGGGCCCCAGCATTTT.

The CDR3 is CATSRDPGNQPQHF. CDR3 bases: TGTGCCACCAGCAGAGATCCTGGCAATCAGCCCCAGCATTTT. This sequence joins TRBV15 and TRBJ1-5, with D unclear. The CDR3 consists of 14 residues. V lost 0 bases, J lost 2 bases, and 5 bases lay in between. Germline CDR1 is LNHNV and CDR2 is YYDKDF (reference sequence).

As to this clone: This CDR3 is also generated by other DNA sequences in the sample. The rearrangement joins TRBV28 to TRBJ2-7; no firm D call. The germline V gene has CDR1 MDHEN and CDR2 SYDVKM. V shed 6 bases and J shed 4 bases, with 7 bases lying between them. The length of the CDR3 is 11 residues. The CDR3: CASSRTYEQYF. CDR3 nucleotide sequence: TGTGCCAGCAGCCGTACTTACGAGCAGTACTTC. Full variable domain (missing parts from reference TRBV28 and TRBJ2-7): DVKVTQSSRYLVKRTGEKVFLECVQDMDHENMFWYRQDPGLGLRLIYFSYDVKMKEKGDIPEGYSVSREKKERFSLILESASTNQTSMYLCASSRTYEQYFGPGTRLTVT.

The rearrangement joins TRBV6-5 to TRBJ1-1; D unclear. This CDR3 is built from 12 residues. The ends were cut back, 6 bases at V and 0 bases at J, with 5 bases in the middle. Germline V gene sequence: CDR1 MNHEY, CDR2 SVGAGI. The CDR3 loop reads CASRRLNTEAFF. DNA of the CDR3: TGTGCCAGCAGGCGGCTGAACACTGAAGCTTTCTTT.

The V call is TRBV10-3, the J call TRBJ1-5, with D possibly TRBD1 on 6 matching bases. CDR3 length: 15 residues. Germline V gene data show CDR1 as ENHRY and CDR2 as SYGVKD. V lost 10 bases and J lost 6, with 22 bases in between. For the CDR3, the DNA is TGTGCCACCAAAGGCCCAGGGGACGATAGTCAGCCCCAGCATTTT. It specifies CATKGPGDDSQPQHF.

The chain recombines TRBV27 with TRBJ1-4; TRBD1 might be the D (5 bases). The length of the CDR3 is 14 residues. The V gene's germline CDR1 is MNHEY and CDR2 SMNVEV (reference sequence). The ends were cut back, 5 bases at V and 3 bases at J, with 10 bases in the middle. The CDR3 coding sequence is TGTGCCAGCAGTCTGGGGGGGGCTAATGAAAAACTGTTTTTT. Residues: CASSLGGANEKLFF.

This clone appeared once. The chain recombines TRBV4-1 with TRBJ2-1, with D unresolved. The germline V gene has CDR1 MGHRA and CDR2 YSYEKL. CDR3 length equals 13 residues. Trimming stripped 4 bases from V and 7 bases from J, with 11 bases between. CDR3 amino acids: CASSPLVQNEQFF. The CDR3 nucleotides read TGCGCCAGCAGCCCCCTGGTCCAGAATGAGCAGTTCTTC.

Only one count was recorded for this clone. The rearrangement links TRBV6-5 to TRBJ2-2; D remains ambiguous. This CDR3 contains 14 residues. From germline, CDR1 is MNHEY and CDR2 SVGAGI. The ends were cut back, 8 bases at V and 6 bases at J, with 16 bases in the middle. CDR3 nucleotides: TGTGCCAGCGAAAGACTGGGTTTGGCCGGGGAGCTGTTTTTT. This gives the protein CASERLGLAGELFF.

The chain joins TRBV15 to TRBJ1-5; 7 nucleotides agree with TRBD1. Trimming removed 1 base from V and 5 bases from J; junction bases left unmatched: 8. Germline lookup yields CDR1 LNHNV and CDR2 YYDKDF (reference sequence). The length of the CDR3 is 16 residues. CDR3 sequence (DNA): TGTGCCACCAGCAGAGTCCCCTCAGGGGGAGATCAGCCCCAGCATTTT. Translating gives CATSRVPSGGDQPQHF. Full variable domain (outside the CDR3, taken from reference TRBV15 and TRBJ1-5): DAMVIQNPRYQVTQFGKPVTLSCSQTLNHNVMYWYQQKSSQAPKLLFHYYDKDFNNEADTPDNFQSRRPNTSFCFLDIRSPGLGDTAMYLCATSRVPSGGDQPQHFGDGTRLSIL.

The chain combines TRBV5-4 with TRBJ2-2; 7 nucleotides match TRBD2. Losses at the gene ends were 4 bases for V and 4 bases for J; bases not matched to a gene: 10. Germline V gene lookup returns CDR1 SGHNT and CDR2 YYREEE (reference sequence). CDR3 length: 16 residues. The CDR3 DNA is TGTGCCAGCAGCCGGGACCAAAGCGGGGTCACCGGGGAGCTGTTTTTT. Translation: CASSRDQSGVTGELFF.

The CDR3 sequence: CASSPISVRVYEQYF. CDR3 DNA sequence: TGTGCCAGCTCACCGATCTCAGTCAGGGTCTACGAGCAGTACTTC. V usage is TRBV18 and J usage is TRBJ2-7; possible D gene TRBD1, 5 bases. The CDR3 is 15 amino acids. Germline V gene sequence: CDR1 KGHSH, CDR2 LQKENI. V was clipped by 3 bases and J by 3 bases, with 15 bases between them.

This clone has just one count. This sequence joins TRBV29-1 and TRBJ2-1; 10 positions agree with TRBD1. The V and J ends lost 0 bases and 8 bases, in that order; junction bases with no gene match: 10. The CDR3 spans 16 residues. Per germline, CDR1 SQVTM and CDR2 ANQGSEA. The CDR3 loop reads CSVEELRTGGRHEQFF. CDR3 nucleotides: TGCAGCGTTGAAGAACTAAGGACAGGGGGTCGGCATGAGCAGTTCTTC.

The rearrangement links TRBV5-1 to TRBJ2-1; D call uncertain. There are 13 residues in the CDR3. The V gene lost 1 base and the J gene lost 5 bases, with 7 bases spanning the gap. CDR1 and CDR2 (germline): SGHRS, YFSETQ. The CDR3 sequence is CASSLNLNNEQFF. CDR3 in DNA: TGCGCCAGCAGCTTGAATTTAAACAATGAGCAGTTCTTC.

The chain combines TRBV25-1 with TRBJ1-6, with 9 bases lining up with TRBD1. CDR3 length: 15 amino acids. V dropped 6 bases and J dropped 7; count of bases not matched to a gene: 7. Germline V gives CDR1 MGHDK, CDR2 SYGVNS. The CDR3 region is CASRHPGTGNSPLHF. CDR3 coding DNA: TGTGCCAGCAGACATCCTGGGACAGGGAATTCACCCCTCCACTTT.

The chain recombines TRBV12-3 or TRBV12-4 with TRBJ1-2; D unresolved. This CDR3 has 11 residues. V was clipped by 6 bases and J by 7 bases, with 9 bases between them. Written as DNA, the CDR3 is TGTGCCAGCAGGGCACGTGGTGGCTACACCTTC. Protein sequence: CASRARGGYTF.

This clone was found once. The chain uses TRBV5-6 and TRBJ1-1; 7 positions agree with TRBD1. This CDR3 is built from 16 residues. Trimming cost V 3 bases and J 2 bases; bases outside gene matches: 10. Germline V lookup: CDR1 SGHDT, CDR2 YYEEEE. The CDR3 coding sequence is TGTGCCAGCAGCTCCCGCCCGGGACAGAGTAACACTGAAGCTTTCTTT. This gives the protein CASSSRPGQSNTEAFF.

This clone was detected a few times. This sequence joins TRBV5-1 and TRBJ2-7, with TRBD1 matching over 12 bases. CDR3 length: 15 residues. Germline V gene lookup returns CDR1 SGHRS and CDR2 YFSETQ. V lost 3 bases to trimming and J lost 6 bases; unmatched junction nucleotides: 7. CDR3: CASSSAGTGGGEQYF. As DNA, the CDR3 is TGCGCCAGCAGCTCCGCCGGGACAGGGGGCGGCGAGCAGTACTTC. The variable domain in full, with the rest retrieved from reference TRBV5-1 and TRBJ2-7, is KAGVTQTPRYLIKTRGQQVTLSCSPISGHRSVSWYQQTPGQGLQFLFEYFSETQRNKGNFPGRFSGRQFSNSRSEMNVSTLELGDSALYLCASSSAGTGGGEQYFGPGTRLTVT.

The gene calls are TRBV7-9 and TRBJ2-7; 7 bases align to TRBD1. Germline V lookup: CDR1 SEHNR, CDR2 FQNEAQ (reference sequence). The ends lost 5 bases at V and 4 bases at J; junction bases unmatched: 11. The CDR3 is made up of 15 amino acids. CDR3 protein: CASSRLRDSWYEQYF. CDR3 bases: TGTGCCAGCAGCCGGCTCCGGGACAGTTGGTACGAGCAGTACTTC.

The chain recombines TRBV5-5 with TRBJ2-7; 7 bases match TRBD1. Germline CDR1 SGHKS, CDR2 YYEKEE (reference sequence). CDR3 size: 13 residues. With V trimmed by 5 bases and J by 7 bases, 9 bases remained unmatched. Written as DNA, the CDR3 is TGTGCCAGCAGACAGGGGACGGCCGGGGAGCAGTACTTC. This gives the protein CASRQGTAGEQYF.

The DNA of the CDR3 is TGTGCTAGTGGTCAGGACAGTAGCAATCAGCCCCAGCATTTT. Translation: CASGQDSSNQPQHF. V and J are TRBV12-5 and TRBJ1-5; possibly TRBD1 for D (6 bases). This CDR3 comprises 14 residues. The germline V and J ends were trimmed by 5 bases and 0 bases, with 8 bases remaining between them. Germline loops: CDR1 LGHNT, CDR2 FRNRAP.

The chain couples TRBV18 to TRBJ1-2, with D unresolved. The CDR3 loop spans 14 amino acids. V was clipped by 3 bases and J by 4 bases, with 12 bases between them. Germline CDR1 and CDR2: KGHSH and LQKENI. The CDR3 nucleotides are TGTGCCAGCTCACCGGCCCAGTCGCCCTATGGCTACACCTTC. Its protein is CASSPAQSPYGYTF.

The V gene is TRBV2, the J gene TRBJ2-1; D perhaps matches TRBD1 (5 bases). The V gene's germline CDR1 is SNHLY and CDR2 FYNNEI. Trimming pared 2 bases from V and 5 bases from J, leaving 10 bases between. The length of the CDR3 is 14 residues. The CDR3 bases are TGTGCCAGCAGTGAATGGGCCAGGGACAATGAGCAGTTCTTC. This sequence encodes CASSEWARDNEQFF. Full variable domain (missing parts from reference TRBV2 and TRBJ2-1): EPEVTQTPSHQVTQMGQEVILRCVPISNHLYFYWYRQILGQKVEFLVSFYNNEISEKSEIFDDQFSVERPDGSNFTLKIRSTKLEDSAMYFCASSEWARDNEQFFGPGTRLTVL.

The chain joins TRBV27 to TRBJ2-7, with D possibly matching TRBD2 (6 bases). The CDR3 runs to 12 residues. Per the germline V gene, CDR1 is MNHEY and CDR2 is SMNVEV (reference sequence). Trimming stripped 8 bases from V and 7 bases from J, with 15 bases between. The CDR3 reads CASPPGVGEQYF. CDR3 in DNA: TGTGCCAGCCCACCGGGGGTTGGTGAGCAGTACTTC.

The rearrangement joins TRBV27 to TRBJ2-2; 12 bases are a match to TRBD2. CDR1 and CDR2 (germline): MNHEY, SMNVEV (reference sequence). The ends lost 6 bases at V and 1 base at J; junction bases unmatched: 6. CDR3 size: 17 residues. The DNA for the CDR3 is TGTGCCAGCAGCCCGGGACTAGCGGGTTTGAACACCGGGGAGCTGTTTTTT. This codes for CASSPGLAGLNTGELFF.

For the CDR3, the DNA is TGTGCCTGGGCCGGGACAGCGCAGAACACTGAAGCTTTCTTT. Translated: CAWAGTAQNTEAFF. The gene calls are TRBV30 and TRBJ1-1, with TRBD1 matching 7 bases. Losses at the gene ends were 5 bases for V and 1 base for J; bases not matched to a gene: 7. Germline CDR1 reads GTSNPN; CDR2 reads SVGIG (reference sequence). The CDR3 has 14 amino acids.

The chain links TRBV20-1 to TRBJ2-7; 8 bases are shared with TRBD2. V was clipped by 7 bases and J by 4 bases; unmatched bases: 3. CDR1 and CDR2 from the germline V gene are DFQATT and SNEGSKA (reference sequence). The CDR3 spans 11 residues. Here the CDR3 DNA reads TGCAGTGGGGCTAGCGGGTACGAGCAGTACTTC. Translated, it gives CSGASGYEQYF.

The chain recombines TRBV2 with TRBJ2-1; no reliable D call. The V gene's germline CDR1 is SNHLY and CDR2 FYNNEI. This CDR3 contains 12 residues. V shed 6 bases and J shed 15 bases, with 18 bases lying between them. The DNA of the CDR3 is TGTGCCAGCAGCACCTCCCCTCCCACGGGGTTCTTC. Translated, it gives CASSTSPPTGFF.